The rows below give T cell receptor beta chains drawn from one sample of a study of cytotoxic CD8 clonotypes in ibrutinib-treated CLL. Method: immunoSEQ multiplex PCR; TCRdb's copy keeps in-frame clones and lacks some. The table lists roughly 58,000 clones, 54% of them singletons. The source was PBMCs, collected at disease progression, from a patient treated with ibrutinib. The receptor set was obtained from a human donor with chronic lymphocytic leukemia. CDR3s include the opening cysteine and the closing phenylalanine or tryptophan. The D gene is left open where the match is weak. Clone size, where shown, is once, few, many, or a class for clones that have expanded.

d_call clone_size j_call v_call cdr3_aa cdr3_nt
NA NA TRBJ2-7 TRBV11-3 CASSLSGTSYEQYF TGTGCCAGCAGCCTAAGCGGGACATCCTACGAGCAGTACTTC
NA once TRBJ1-2 TRBV6-5 CASSPENRVYGYTF TGTGCCAGCAGTCCTGAGAACAGGGTCTATGGCTACACCTTC
TRBD2 NA TRBJ2-5 TRBV9 CASSTGLAGLQETQYF TGTGCCAGCAGCACGGGACTAGCGGGGCTACAAGAGACCCAGTACTTC
TRBD1 NA TRBJ2-7 TRBV27 CASSYRGPGMYEQYF TGTGCCAGCAGCTACAGGGGGCCAGGTATGTACGAGCAGTACTTC
TRBD1 NA TRBJ1-1 TRBV18 CASSPVWTGEKAEAFF TGTGCCAGCTCACCCGTCTGGACAGGGGAAAAGGCTGAAGCTTTCTTT
NA NA TRBJ1-1 TRBV6-6 CASTQGRLNTEAFF TGTGCCAGCACTCAGGGACGGCTGAACACTGAAGCTTTCTTT
TRBD1 NA TRBJ2-3 TRBV6-5 CASSFGTGIPTDTQYF TGTGCCAGCAGTTTCGGGACAGGGATTCCCACAGATACGCAGTATTTT
NA NA TRBJ2-1 TRBV4-2 CASSQDRGQGPYNEQFF TGTGCCAGCAGCCAAGATAGAGGGCAGGGGCCCTACAATGAGCAGTTCTTC
TRBD1 NA TRBJ2-5 TRBV28 CASSLLGTGGQETQYF TGTGCCAGCAGTTTATTAGGGACAGGGGGGCAAGAGACCCAGTACTTC
NA NA TRBJ2-7 TRBV9 CASSASGLPSYEQYF TGTGCCAGCAGTGCCTCGGGACTTCCTTCCTACGAGCAGTACTTC
TRBD1 NA TRBJ2-1 TRBV4-3 CASSPTYGTGYNEQFF TGCGCCAGCAGCCCAACATACGGGACAGGCTACAATGAGCAGTTCTTC
NA few TRBJ1-3 TRBV9 CASTPVISGNTIYF TGTGCCAGCACCCCCGTCATCTCTGGAAACACCATATATTTT
NA few TRBJ1-4 TRBV4-3 CASSQEGLGEKLFF TGCGCCAGCAGCCAAGAGGGGCTGGGTGAAAAACTGTTTTTT
NA few TRBJ1-1 TRBV27 CASRYYGSGNTEAFF TGTGCCAGCAGGTACTACGGGTCGGGCAACACTGAAGCTTTCTTT
NA many TRBJ2-7 TRBV30 CAWIDSLNEQYF TGTGCCTGGATAGACAGTCTCAACGAGCAGTACTTC
NA NA TRBJ1-4 TRBV28 CASSWALTASEKLFF TGTGCCAGCAGTTGGGCTCTGACAGCTTCGGAAAAACTGTTTTTT
NA many TRBJ2-1 TRBV6-5 CASRKGGYEQFF TGTGCCAGCAGGAAGGGGGGCTATGAGCAGTTCTTC